This T cell receptor beta chain was identified in a study of blood T cell repertoires in COVID-19. For the study at large: Acute-phase and convalescent COVID-19 samples originated in the United States, Italy and Spain. Sources were T cells, B-cell-depleted T cells, or PBMCs; the material itself was cDNA or gDNA.

Authors' analysis steps: Cell counts per sample came from amplifying reference gene primers. Assay: immunoSEQ multiplex PCR; the TCRdb copy retains only in-frame clones and omits some. The DNA gave D and trimming, while V, J and clone size come from that table. The sample includes roughly 80,000 clones, 88% of them seen just once. Unmatched junction bases numbered 10, after V lost 4 bases and J lost 6 bases. Looked up from germline, CDR1 is SQVTM and CDR2 is ANQGSEA. This CDR3 has 15 amino acids. The chain couples TRBV29-1 to TRBJ2-7, with 12 bases fitting TRBD2. Source material: peripheral blood. This receptor was identified in a human donor in a cohort sampled during active COVID-19. The DNA for the CDR3 is TGCAGCGTTGGTCTAGCGGGAGGGCCTAGCGGCGAGCAGTACTTC. This codes for CSVGLAGGPSGEQYF.